The 10 T cell receptor beta chains in this list originate from one sample, sequenced in a study of OX40 agonist ivuxolimab in advanced cancers. Only in-frame clones appear in the TCRdb table, and some are missing; sequencing was by immunoSEQ multiplex PCR. The data contain 45,000 to 65,000 clones, about 81% of them singletons. Sequences were derived from CD4+ or CD8+ T cells sorted from blood, sampled in a trial of the OX40 agonist ivuxolimab. The receptor set was obtained from an adult with an advanced solid tumor such as melanoma, head and neck, liver or kidney cancer.

This chain joins TRBV13 and TRBJ1-2; D uncertain. Germline CDR1 PRHDT, CDR2 FYEKMQ (reference sequence). The CDR3 is 12 residues long. With 3 bases removed from V and 4 bases from J, the gap between germline ends came to 6 bases. The CDR3 spells CASSFRRYGYTF. CDR3 bases: TGTGCCAGCAGCTTCCGTCGCTATGGCTACACCTTC.

This chain links TRBV9 with TRBJ2-3, with TRBD2 matching 8 bases. With 2 bases clipped from V and 5 bases from J, the junction kept 10 bases outside the gene matches. Germline values: CDR1 SGDLS, CDR2 YYNGEE. CDR3 size: 16 residues. CDR3 in amino acids: CASSVNAGGRGDTQYF. CDR3 nucleotide sequence: TGTGCCAGCAGCGTCAACGCGGGGGGCAGGGGAGATACGCAGTATTTT.

The chain joins TRBV6-5 to TRBJ1-6, with 10 bases fitting TRBD1. Germline V lookup: CDR1 MNHEY, CDR2 SVGAGI. V gave up 8 bases and J gave up 10 bases; unmatched junction bases: 2. The CDR3 sequence is 12 residues long. Written as DNA, the CDR3 is TGTGCCAGCTGGACAGGGGGATCACCCCTCCACTTT. Its translation is CASWTGGSPLHF.

The chain carries TRBV2 and TRBJ2-5; possibly TRBD2 for D (6 bases). The CDR3 is 15 amino acids. The V end lost 4 bases, the J end lost 0 bases, and 12 bases lay between the germline ends. Germline V gene lookup returns CDR1 SNHLY and CDR2 FYNNEI. The CDR3 spells CASSGGLSYQETQYF. CDR3 nucleotides: TGTGCCAGCAGTGGGGGACTCTCGTACCAAGAGACCCAGTACTTC.

The genes are TRBV11-3 and TRBJ1-1; the D gene is possibly TRBD1 (5 bases). In germline, CDR1 is SGHNT, CDR2 YENEEA. Deletions cut 10 bases from V and 4 bases from J, with 13 bases between. The CDR3 is 12 amino acids. The CDR3 spells CANQGGCTEAFF. DNA for the CDR3: TGTGCCAACCAGGGTGGATGCACTGAAGCTTTCTTT. The full variable domain, its missing parts supplied by reference TRBV11-3 and TRBJ1-1, is EAGVVQSPRYKIIEKKQPVAFWCNPISGHNTLYWYLQNLGQGPELLIRYENEEAVDDSQLPKDRFSAERLKGVDSTLKIQPAELGDSAVYLCANQGGCTEAFFGQGTRLTVV.

The chain recombines TRBV7-2 with TRBJ2-1; 12 nucleotides line up with TRBD2. This CDR3 contains 17 residues. Germline CDR1 SGHTA, CDR2 FQGNSA. J gave up 2 bases and V 1 base, and 3 bases lay outside the gene matches. CDR3 DNA sequence: TGTGCCAGCAGCTTAGTGGCTAGCGGGGGGGCCTACAATGAGCAGTTCTTC. This gives the protein CASSLVASGGAYNEQFF.

The gene calls are TRBV28 and TRBJ2-2, with D tentatively TRBD1 or TRBD2 (5 bases each). With 2 bases removed from V and 5 bases from J, the gap between germline ends came to 15 bases. Germline CDR1 is MDHEN and CDR2 is SYDVKM. The CDR3 contains 16 residues. The CDR3, as DNA: TGTGCCAGCAGTTTACGGGGACGACGGAGGACCGGGGAGCTGTTTTTT. Protein product: CASSLRGRRRTGELFF.

This chain uses TRBV6-1 with TRBJ1-2; perhaps TRBD1 as D (5 bases). CDR3 length equals 14 residues. The germline V gene has CDR1 MNHNS and CDR2 SASEGT. With 1 base removed from V and 12 bases from J, the gap between germline ends came to 18 bases. The CDR3 sequence: CASSEGDPGSPHTF. The CDR3, as DNA: TGTGCCAGCAGTGAAGGGGATCCAGGGTCCCCACACACCTTC.

The chain links TRBV5-1 to TRBJ1-1; D gene ambiguous. The CDR3 sequence is 13 residues long. Germline CDR1 SGHRS, CDR2 YFSETQ. Trimming pared 0 bases from V and 1 base from J, leaving 4 bases between. DNA of the CDR3: TGCGCCAGCAGCTTGGGGTGGAACACTGAAGCTTTCTTT. Amino acid sequence: CASSLGWNTEAFF.

J is TRBJ1-6 and V is TRBV19; D is possibly TRBD1 (5 bases). V was trimmed by 0 bases and J by 10 bases, leaving 16 bases between them. The CDR3 totals 16 residues. Germline lookup yields CDR1 LNHDA and CDR2 SQIVND (reference sequence). In DNA, the CDR3 is TGTGCCAGTAGTATAGATGGGGCCTCAACAGGCTCACCCCTCCACTTT. Its translation is CASSIDGASTGSPLHF.